These 25 T cell receptor beta chains came from one sample sequenced in a study of blood T cell repertoires in COVID-19. Sequencing was performed with immunoSEQ multiplex PCR; in TCRdb, only in-frame clones are kept and a portion is missing. The table shows some 130,000 clones, with roughly 90% occurring only once. The source material was peripheral blood. The receptors derive from a man between 60 and 70 years old with active or convalescent COVID-19.

This clone was found once. This rearrangement joins TRBV6-5 to TRBJ2-5; 8 positions match TRBD2. Losses at the gene ends were 1 base for V and 5 bases for J; bases not matched to a gene: 9. Per germline, CDR1 MNHEY and CDR2 SVGAGI. The CDR3 loop spans 16 amino acids. The CDR3 here is CASSYFPSGGAETQYF. The CDR3 DNA reads TGTGCCAGCAGTTACTTTCCTTCCGGGGGGGCTGAGACCCAGTACTTC.

The chain couples TRBV11-1 to TRBJ1-1; 11 bases fit TRBD1. The CDR3 extends over 13 amino acids. The V segment lost 5 bases and the J segment 7 bases; nucleotides outside the gene matches: 3. Germline V CDR1 and CDR2: SGHAT, FQDESV (reference sequence). CDR3 region: CASSPGTGGEAFF. As DNA, the CDR3 is TGTGCCAGCAGCCCGGGGACAGGGGGTGAAGCTTTCTTT.

The CDR3 DNA reads as TGTGCCACCAGTGATCAGTCCTACGAGCAGTACTTC. It encodes CATSDQSYEQYF. The chain couples TRBV24-1 to TRBJ2-7; D unresolved. The CDR3 length is 12 residues. The germline V gene encodes CDR1 KGHDR and CDR2 SFDVKD. The germline V and J ends were trimmed by 3 bases and 1 base, with 3 bases remaining between them.

The rearrangement joins TRBV7-3 to TRBJ1-1, with 7 positions matching TRBD1. Germline trimming cut 5 bases from V and 0 bases from J; bases unmatched to any gene: 3. The CDR3 is 14 amino acids. Germline V gives CDR1 SGHTA, CDR2 FQGTGA. The CDR3 nucleotides read TGTGCCAGCAGCCCAGGGGGTATGAACACTGAAGCTTTCTTT. It is translated as CASSPGGMNTEAFF.

The rearrangement joins TRBV5-1 to TRBJ1-6; no reliable D call. The CDR3 sequence is 14 residues long. The germline V and J ends were trimmed by 3 bases and 7 bases, with 11 bases remaining between them. Germline lookup yields CDR1 SGHRS and CDR2 YFSETQ. CDR3 bases: TGCGCCAGCAGCTGGGGAGGCACCAATTCACCCCTCCACTTT. This gives the protein CASSWGGTNSPLHF.

The V gene is TRBV11-2, the J gene TRBJ2-3; 13 bases fit TRBD2. In germline, CDR1 is SGHAT, CDR2 FQNNGV. V gave up 4 bases and J gave up 15 bases; unmatched junction bases: 7. The CDR3 sequence is 13 residues long. CDR3 in amino acids: CASSSPTSGRRYF. DNA for the CDR3: TGTGCCAGCAGCTCCCCGACTAGCGGGAGGAGATATTTT.

This chain joins TRBV6-5 and TRBJ1-3; perhaps TRBD1 as D (6 bases). The CDR3 has 14 residues. Germline V gene sequence: CDR1 MNHEY, CDR2 SVGAGI. The V end lost 9 bases, the J end lost 0 bases, and 12 bases lay between the germline ends. As DNA, the CDR3 is TGTGCCAGTGGGAGGGGGGTCTCTGGAAACACCATATATTTT. Protein product: CASGRGVSGNTIYF.

The chain combines TRBV4-1 with TRBJ1-5, with 10 nucleotides matching TRBD1. V lost 6 bases and J lost 2; bases outside the gene matches: 7. CDR1 is MGHRA, CDR2 YSYEKL, per germline. The CDR3 loop spans 16 amino acids. In DNA form, the CDR3 reads TGCGCCAGCAGTCCGCGACAGGGGGCTGGCAATCAGCCCCAGCATTTT. It translates to CASSPRQGAGNQPQHF.

The chain links TRBV7-2 to TRBJ2-7; 14 bases fit TRBD2. The CDR3 extends over 19 amino acids. V trimming: 4 bases; J trimming: 5 bases; junction bases outside the gene matches: 16. In germline, CDR1 is SGHTA, CDR2 FQGNSA. CDR3 nucleotides: TGTGCCAGCAGCTCGAGGACTAGCGGGGGGTCCTCCTTTCGGAACGAGCAGTACTTC. Residues: CASSSRTSGGSSFRNEQYF.

The J gene is TRBJ1-2, the V gene TRBV18; 8 nucleotides align to TRBD1. The CDR3 is 13 amino acids. Germline values: CDR1 KGHSH, CDR2 LQKENI. Germline trimming cut 6 bases from V and 7 bases from J; bases unmatched to any gene: 7. The chain's CDR3 is CASSPDRGVGYTF. The CDR3 region has the DNA TGTGCCAGCTCGCCCGACAGGGGAGTTGGCTACACCTTC. Using reference TRBV18 and TRBJ1-2 for the parts outside the CDR3, the full variable domain is NAGVMQNPRHLVRRRGQEARLRCSPMKGHSHVYWYRQLPEEGLKFMVYLQKENIIDESGMPKERFSAEFPKEGPSILRIQQVVRGDSAAYFCASSPDRGVGYTFGSGTRLTVV.

In this sample, this clone turned up once. The gene calls are TRBV11-2 and TRBJ1-2, with a weak D call TRBD1 (5 bases). With 6 bases removed from V and 4 bases from J, the gap between germline ends came to 18 bases. The CDR3 contains 15 residues. Germline CDR1 reads SGHAT; CDR2 reads FQNNGV. CDR3 DNA sequence: TGTGCCAGCAGGCCCGCGGGACGGTGGTCCTATGGCTACACCTTC. This gives the protein CASRPAGRWSYGYTF. The whole variable domain, filled in from reference TRBV11-2 and TRBJ1-2, reads EAGVAQSPRYKIIEKRQSVAFWCNPISGHATLYWYQQILGQGPKLLIQFQNNGVVDDSQLPKDRFSAERLKGVDSTLKIQPAKLEDSAVYLCASRPAGRWSYGYTFGSGTRLTVV.

This chain uses TRBV19 with TRBJ1-1, with D hard to call. V lost 1 base to trimming and J lost 5 bases, with 14 bases between them. The CDR3 has 15 residues. Germline lookup yields CDR1 LNHDA and CDR2 SQIVND (reference sequence). The CDR3 DNA is TGTGCCAGTAGTATAGGGGGAGGGAGGGAGACTGAAGCTTTCTTT. Translation: CASSIGGGRETEAFF.

This chain links TRBV4-3 with TRBJ2-1, with TRBD2 matching 7 bases. With V trimmed by 7 bases and J by 9 bases, 12 bases remained unmatched. This CDR3 comprises 14 residues. Looked up from germline, CDR1 is LGHNA and CDR2 is YSLEER. The CDR3 reads CASNPGLGVGEQFF. The CDR3 DNA reads TGCGCCAGCAACCCAGGACTAGGGGTCGGTGAGCAGTTCTTC.

The chain joins TRBV6-1 to TRBJ2-3; a possible D gene is TRBD1 (6 bases). CDR1 MNHNS and CDR2 SASEGT come from the germline V gene. The CDR3 is made up of 15 amino acids. The V end lost 3 bases, the J end lost 5 bases, and 15 bases lay between the germline ends. The DNA of the CDR3 is TGTGCCAGCAGTGATTATAGGGGACAAAGAGATACGCAGTATTTT. Translation: CASSDYRGQRDTQYF.

J is TRBJ2-1 and V is TRBV5-4; 8 bases are shared with TRBD1. This CDR3 region has 13 residues. Germline V CDR1 and CDR2: SGHNT, YYREEE (reference sequence). V shed 0 bases, J shed 7 bases, and the junction held 0 bases outside the gene matches. DNA of the CDR3: TGTGCCAGCAGCTTGGACAGGGGGAATGAGCAGTTCTTC. This codes for CASSLDRGNEQFF.

The chain joins TRBV7-2 to TRBJ2-1; TRBD2 aligns across 7 bases. Germline V CDR1 and CDR2: SGHTA, FQGNSA. V shed 3 bases and J 0 bases; nucleotides not matched to a gene: 5. This CDR3 contains 16 residues. The CDR3: CASSLGGVYSYNEQFF. The CDR3 DNA is TGTGCCAGCAGCTTGGGGGGGGTATACTCCTACAATGAGCAGTTCTTC.

This clone was recorded a few times. The rearrangement uses TRBV24-1 and TRBJ2-7, with 10 bases lining up with TRBD2. CDR1 is KGHDR, CDR2 SFDVKD, per germline. The V segment lost 6 bases and the J segment 6 bases; nucleotides outside the gene matches: 10. The CDR3 extends over 15 amino acids. The CDR3 coding sequence is TGTGCCACCAGTCCTAGGACTAGCGGCCGGGGCGAGCAGTACTTC. It specifies CATSPRTSGRGEQYF.

The chain combines TRBV3-1 (or the pseudogene TRBV3-2) with TRBJ1-1, with D unclear. The germline V gene encodes CDR1 LGHDT and CDR2 YNNKEL (reference sequence). The CDR3 loop spans 14 amino acids. Deletions cut 3 bases from V and 1 base from J, with 9 bases between. The CDR3 region is CASSQSTANTEAFF. The CDR3 DNA follows: TGTGCCAGCAGCCAGAGTACAGCGAACACTGAAGCTTTCTTT.

This clone was detected once. The chain combines TRBV6-2 or TRBV6-3 with TRBJ2-1; 7 bases fit TRBD1. Germline V gene sequence: CDR1 MNHEY, CDR2 SVGEGT. This CDR3 region has 16 residues. V dropped 6 bases and J dropped 5; count of bases not matched to a gene: 13. This chain's CDR3 is CASSYVTGKANNEQFF. In DNA form, the CDR3 reads TGTGCCAGCAGCTATGTGACAGGGAAGGCCAACAATGAGCAGTTCTTC.

This clone was found once. Here the CDR3 reads CASSPGTAGEKLFF. The CDR3 DNA reads as TGTGCCAGCTCACCAGGGACAGCGGGTGAAAAACTGTTTTTT. This sequence joins TRBV18 and TRBJ1-4; 7 bases map to TRBD1. This CDR3 region has 14 residues. Trimming took 2 bases from V and 7 from J; bases not matched to a gene: 4. The germline gives CDR1 KGHSH, CDR2 LQKENI.

The CDR3 sequence: CATSDPGTVTDTQYF. The CDR3 bases are TGTGCCACCAGTGACCCCGGGACAGTCACAGATACGCAGTATTTT. The chain joins TRBV24-1 to TRBJ2-3; 7 bases are shared with TRBD1. The CDR3 is 15 amino acids. Germline V gives CDR1 KGHDR, CDR2 SFDVKD. The V gene end was trimmed by 4 bases and the J gene end by 2 bases; junction bases not matched to a gene: 5.

This clone has a single count. The chain uses TRBV19 and TRBJ1-2, with D possibly being TRBD1 (6 bases). The V and J ends lost 7 bases and 4 bases respectively, with 16 bases between them. The length of the CDR3 is 14 residues. In germline, CDR1 is LNHDA, CDR2 SQIVND (reference sequence). The CDR3: CASTPLQGRYGYTF. Written as DNA, the CDR3 is TGTGCCAGTACCCCTTTACAGGGACGCTATGGCTACACCTTC.

CDR3 loop: CASSSGSGETQYF. The CDR3, as DNA: TGTGCCAGCAGTTCGGGAAGCGGCGAGACCCAGTACTTC. V gene TRBV6-6 combines with J gene TRBJ2-5; weak D call: TRBD2 (5 bases). This CDR3 has 13 amino acids. V lost 4 bases, J lost 5 bases, and 11 bases lay in between. Germline CDR1 MNHNY, CDR2 SVGAGI (reference sequence).

The chain uses TRBV5-1 and TRBJ2-3; tentatively, D is TRBD1 (5 bases). The V gene's germline CDR1 is SGHRS and CDR2 YFSETQ. The length of the CDR3 is 16 residues. V lost 1 base and J 3 bases, leaving 15 bases between the germline ends. For the CDR3, the DNA is TGCGCCAGCAGCTTGTACAGGTCCGGTAGTACAGATACGCAGTATTTT. Translated, it gives CASSLYRSGSTDTQYF. The variable domain in full, with the rest retrieved from reference TRBV5-1 and TRBJ2-3, is KAGVTQTPRYLIKTRGQQVTLSCSPISGHRSVSWYQQTPGQGLQFLFEYFSETQRNKGNFPGRFSGRQFSNSRSEMNVSTLELGDSALYLCASSLYRSGSTDTQYFGPGTRLTVL.

The chain uses TRBV5-4 and TRBJ1-6, with TRBD1 identical over 9 bases. J gave up 10 bases and V 4 bases, and 3 bases lay outside the gene matches. The CDR3 loop spans 13 amino acids. Per the germline V gene, CDR1 is SGHNT and CDR2 is YYREEE (reference sequence). The CDR3 here is CASSVDRGSPLHF. As DNA, the CDR3 is TGTGCCAGCAGCGTTGACAGGGGGTCACCCCTCCACTTT.